A single sample gave rise to the 24 T cell receptor beta chains below, sequenced in a study of graft-versus-host responses after intestinal transplantation. Some clones are missing from TCRdb's copy, which holds only in-frame ones; the method was immunoSEQ multiplex PCR. The data contain fewer than 90,000 clones, approximately 94% of them seen just once; the ten biggest clones take up approximately 0.2%. No antigen is known for these receptors. This specimen consisted of unstimulated CD4+ T cells sorted from spleen or lymph node cells, obtained before transplant. The receptors were gathered from a human donor who was the organ donor for an intestinal transplant.

The chain has TRBV6-5 and TRBJ2-7; possibly TRBD1 for D (5 bases). V was clipped by 6 bases and J by 1 base, with 13 bases between them. Germline V gene data show CDR1 as MNHEY and CDR2 as SVGAGI. The CDR3 length is 14 residues. CDR3 in amino acids: CASRSRTLSYEQYF. Here the CDR3 DNA reads TGTGCCAGCAGATCTAGGACACTTTCCTACGAGCAGTACTTC.

The V call is TRBV21-1, the J call TRBJ2-7; TRBD2 is the table's D call, not checked against the DNA. TRBV21-1 is given as a pseudogene. The CDR3 is made up of 19 amino acids. The CDR3 bases are TGTGCCAGCAGCAATAGGAGGTCTCCGGGACTAACCTCTACCTACGAGCAGTACTTC. Amino acids: CASSNRRSPGLTSTYEQYF.

This sequence joins TRBV5-5 and TRBJ1-5; the match to TRBD1 covers 7 bases. Trimming at V came to 4 bases and at J to 2 bases, leaving 15 bases not matched to a gene. From germline, CDR1 is SGHKS and CDR2 YYEKEE (reference sequence). The CDR3 is made up of 18 amino acids. The CDR3 loop reads CASSTGVTGKGGNQPQHF. The CDR3 DNA sequence: TGTGCCAGCAGCACGGGAGTGACAGGGAAGGGCGGCAATCAGCCCCAGCATTTT.

This clone appeared once. The chain joins TRBV10-3 to TRBJ2-1; TRBD1 or TRBD2 may be the D gene (6 bases each). Trimming shortened V by 9 bases and J by 6 bases, and 12 bases separated the two germline ends. This CDR3 spans 12 amino acids. Germline V gene lookup returns CDR1 ENHRY and CDR2 SYGVKD. This CDR3 is CAIAQGGNEQFF. The CDR3 DNA reads as TGTGCCATTGCACAGGGAGGCAATGAGCAGTTCTTC.

The rearrangement links TRBV9 to TRBJ1-2, with a weak D call TRBD1 (6 bases). V shed 7 bases and J shed 0 bases, with 10 bases lying between them. This CDR3 region has 13 residues. The germline gives CDR1 SGDLS, CDR2 YYNGEE. The chain's CDR3 is CASRDISNYGYTF. Here the CDR3 DNA reads TGTGCCAGCCGGGACATTTCTAACTATGGCTACACCTTC.

V usage is TRBV28 and J usage is TRBJ1-3; TRBD1 matches at 8 bases. Germline trimming cut 3 bases from V and 0 bases from J; bases unmatched to any gene: 10. The CDR3 length is 18 residues. Germline values: CDR1 MDHEN, CDR2 SYDVKM. CDR3 bases: TGTGCCAGCAGTTTTAGTCAGGGGGCGCGGAGCTCTGGAAACACCATATATTTT. This codes for CASSFSQGARSSGNTIYF.

The rearrangement joins TRBV11-3 to TRBJ2-7, with 10 bases fitting TRBD1. The CDR3 runs to 14 residues. Germline CDR1 SGHNT, CDR2 YENEEA. The V and J ends lost 5 bases and 3 bases, in that order; junction bases with no gene match: 4. This chain's CDR3 is CASSGQGEIYEQYF. DNA of the CDR3: TGTGCCAGCAGCGGACAGGGGGAAATCTACGAGCAGTACTTC.

V and J are TRBV7-2 and TRBJ1-6; D is unresolved. Germline CDR1 is SGHTA and CDR2 is FQGNSA. The CDR3 covers 12 residues. The V end lost 5 bases, the J end lost 14 bases, and 13 bases lay between the germline ends. The CDR3 nucleotides read TGTGCCAGCAGCATCCCCGGTGAGGCCCTCCACTTT. Protein sequence: CASSIPGEALHF.

The rearrangement links TRBV4-3 to TRBJ2-3; D possibly corresponds to TRBD2 (5 bases). CDR3 size: 17 residues. Deletions cut 8 bases from V and 0 bases from J, with 21 bases between. Germline-derived CDR1 and CDR2 are LGHNA and YSLEER. The CDR3 here is CASSSGKSALSTDTQYF. Here the CDR3 DNA reads TGCGCCAGCTCCTCCGGGAAGTCGGCTCTTAGCACAGATACGCAGTATTTT.

V gene TRBV6-6 combines with J gene TRBJ1-2; 8 bases line up with TRBD1. Trimming cost V 2 bases and J 8 bases; bases outside gene matches: 4. Per germline, CDR1 MNHNY and CDR2 SVGAGI (reference sequence). The CDR3 sequence is 13 residues long. The CDR3 region is CASSYETGAGYTF. The CDR3 region has the DNA TGTGCCAGCAGTTACGAGACAGGGGCCGGCTACACCTTC.

This rearrangement joins TRBV5-6 to TRBJ2-5, with D uncertain. V was clipped by 1 base and J by 1 base, with 8 bases between them. The CDR3 is 14 amino acids. CDR1 is SGHDT and CDR2 is YYEEEE in the germline V gene. In DNA, the CDR3 is TGTGCCAGCAGCTTGTCACCTGCCCAAGAGACCCAGTACTTC. Encoded protein: CASSLSPAQETQYF.

This chain links TRBV5-5 with TRBJ2-5; perhaps TRBD2 as D (5 bases). The CDR3 is 15 residues long. The germline V gene has CDR1 SGHKS and CDR2 YYEKEE (reference sequence). V was cut by 4 bases and J by 7 bases, with 20 bases left in between. CDR3 nucleotides: TGTGCCAGCAGCCAGGCTACTTTGATCGGAGGGACCCAGTACTTC. Protein product: CASSQATLIGGTQYF.

The chain uses TRBV28 and TRBJ1-1; D may be TRBD1 (5 bases). This CDR3 region has 17 residues. Trimming removed 6 bases at V and 2 bases at J, with 22 bases between. The germline CDR1 and CDR2 sequences are MDHEN and SYDVKM. The CDR3 DNA is TGTGCCAGCAGCGTCCGTCGGGGGAAACCAGGAAACACTGAAGCTTTCTTT. It translates to CASSVRRGKPGNTEAFF.

This clone was counted a few times. V gene TRBV5-1 combines with J gene TRBJ1-4; 7 bases align to TRBD1. The CDR3 contains 15 residues. Germline assignment: CDR1 SGHRS and CDR2 YFSETQ. Trimming removed 5 bases from V and 0 bases from J; junction bases left unmatched: 4. CDR3 in amino acids: CASRQGPATNEKLFF. The DNA for the CDR3 is TGCGCCAGCAGACAGGGGCCCGCAACTAATGAAAAACTGTTTTTT.

This clone was recorded a few times. Other nucleotide sequences from this sample produce the same CDR3. The V call is TRBV5-6, the J call TRBJ1-1, with 11 nucleotides matching TRBD1. CDR1 and CDR2 from the germline V gene are SGHDT and YYEEEE. The CDR3 has 15 amino acids. Unmatched junction bases numbered 9, after V lost 0 bases and J lost 11 bases. The CDR3 coding sequence is TGTGCCAGCAGCTTGGGGGACAGGGGGGCTGGTGCGGCTTTCTTT. It specifies CASSLGDRGAGAAFF.

V gene TRBV6-6 combines with J gene TRBJ2-7, with TRBD1 matching 10 bases. Germline CDR1 is MNHNY and CDR2 is SVGAGI (reference sequence). Germline trimming cut 5 bases from V and 4 bases from J; bases unmatched to any gene: 11. The CDR3 is 16 amino acids. The CDR3 DNA reads TGTGCCAGCAGTGGCCCCCGGGACAGGGGAGGATACGAGCAGTACTTC. It encodes CASSGPRDRGGYEQYF.

V usage is TRBV6-5 and J usage is TRBJ2-5, with D maybe TRBD2 (6 bases). Per germline, CDR1 MNHEY and CDR2 SVGAGI. The germline V and J ends were trimmed by 4 bases and 3 bases, with 18 bases remaining between them. CDR3 size: 16 residues. The chain's CDR3 is CASSSRLRGVKETQYF. CDR3 DNA sequence: TGTGCCAGCAGTTCCCGCTTGCGGGGCGTAAAAGAGACCCAGTACTTC.

The rearrangement uses TRBV28 and TRBJ2-3; TRBD2 agrees at 9 bases. The CDR3 spans 20 residues. V was clipped by 5 bases and J by 0 bases; unmatched bases: 18. CDR1 and CDR2 (germline): MDHEN, SYDVKM. The CDR3 sequence is CASSPHTLYSGGQSTDTQYF. In DNA form, the CDR3 reads TGTGCCAGCAGTCCCCACACGCTCTATAGCGGGGGCCAAAGCACAGATACGCAGTATTTT.

The chain couples TRBV6-6 to TRBJ1-1, with 8 nucleotides matching TRBD1. The J segment lost 4 bases and the V segment lost 2 bases, leaving 6 bases of the junction unmatched. The CDR3 is made up of 15 amino acids. Per the germline V gene, CDR1 is MNHNY and CDR2 is SVGAGI (reference sequence). This CDR3 reads CASSYARTGSTEAFF. The CDR3 DNA reads as TGTGCCAGCAGTTACGCCCGGACAGGGAGCACTGAAGCTTTCTTT.

V is TRBV11-3 and J is TRBJ2-1, with 13 bases that match TRBD2. With 1 base clipped from V and 4 bases from J, the junction kept 1 base outside the gene matches. Per germline, CDR1 SGHNT and CDR2 YENEEA. The CDR3 consists of 16 residues. The chain's CDR3 is CASSLGLAGGYNEQFF. In DNA form, the CDR3 reads TGTGCCAGCAGCTTAGGACTAGCGGGGGGTTACAATGAGCAGTTCTTC.

The chain has TRBV20-1 and TRBJ2-5, with no clear D. The CDR3 extends over 11 amino acids. CDR1 and CDR2 (germline): DFQATT, SNEGSKA (reference sequence). The V end was cut by 7 bases, the J end by 2 bases, with 8 bases between. Here the CDR3 DNA reads TGCAGTGGGGCTGGTCAAGAGACCCAGTACTTC. Translation gives CSGAGQETQYF.

The chain links TRBV19 to TRBJ1-1; maybe TRBD1 (6 bases). From germline, CDR1 is LNHDA and CDR2 SQIVND (reference sequence). The CDR3 is 17 amino acids. The germline V and J ends were trimmed by 3 bases and 1 base, with 18 bases remaining between them. CDR3 sequence: CASSMRAGAAANTEAFF. The CDR3, as DNA: TGTGCCAGTAGTATGAGGGCAGGGGCGGCTGCGAACACTGAAGCTTTCTTT.

V is TRBV7-8 and J is TRBJ1-5; D uncertain. In germline, CDR1 is SGHVS, CDR2 FQNEAQ. The V and J ends lost 1 base and 6 bases respectively, with 7 bases between them. There are 13 residues in the CDR3. The CDR3 is CASSLEIGQPQHF. The DNA of the CDR3 is TGTGCCAGCAGCTTAGAGATAGGTCAGCCCCAGCATTTT.

This chain links TRBV7-2 with TRBJ2-1; the D gene is possibly TRBD2 (6 bases). The V gene lost 2 bases and the J gene lost 0 bases, with 11 bases spanning the gap. The germline CDR1 and CDR2 sequences are SGHTA and FQGNSA. This CDR3 comprises 16 residues. CDR3 loop: CASSLFGGASYNEQFF. The CDR3 nucleotides read TGTGCCAGCAGCTTATTTGGCGGGGCCTCCTACAATGAGCAGTTCTTC. Full variable domain (outside the CDR3, taken from reference TRBV7-2 and TRBJ2-1): GAGVSQSPSNKVTEKGKDVELRCDPISGHTALYWYRQSLGQGLEFLIYFQGNSAPDKSGLPSDRFSAERTGGSVSTLTIQRTQQEDSAVYLCASSLFGGASYNEQFFGPGTRLTVL.